Below, 6 T cell receptor beta chains from the same sample are listed, as sequenced in a study of sequential checkpoint blockade in melanoma. Treatment of the sample: randomized to nivolumab then ipilimumab (arm A) or the reverse (arm B). Data came from immunoSEQ multiplex PCR; TCRdb stores just in-frame clones and leaves some out. The data hold around 5,000 clones, with roughly 21% observed a single time. The starting material was tumor tissue (inferred from file names), obtained from a patient given nivolumab and ipilimumab in sequence. These receptor sequences come from a human donor with melanoma.

The J gene is TRBJ2-1, the V gene TRBV11-3; either TRBD1 or TRBD2 may supply D (6 bases each). Germline lookup yields CDR1 SGHNT and CDR2 YENEEA. Deletions cut 3 bases from V and 9 bases from J, with 15 bases between. This CDR3 has 14 residues. CDR3 DNA: TGTGCCAGCAGCTTGGGGGGCTCGGCTGGTGAGCAGTTCTTC. Protein: CASSLGGSAGEQFF.

This clone has a count of ten or more. The rearrangement joins TRBV6-8 to TRBJ2-3, with 8 bases aligning to TRBD2. The CDR3 runs to 15 residues. The germline V gene has CDR1 MNHGY and CDR2 SAAAGT. J was trimmed by 3 bases and V by 5 bases; bases with no gene match: 7. This CDR3 reads CASSESGSRTDTQYF. The CDR3 bases are TGTGCCAGCAGTGAGAGCGGGAGTAGAACAGATACGCAGTATTTT.

This clone was observed a handful of times. CDR3 sequence: CASRLVVTLYQETQYF. CDR3 DNA: TGTGCCAGCCGTTTGGTGGTGACCCTGTACCAAGAGACCCAGTACTTC. This chain connects TRBV6-8 to TRBJ2-5; no reliable D call. Germline CDR1 MNHGY, CDR2 SAAAGT. The V end was cut by 8 bases, the J end by 0 bases, with 19 bases between. The length of the CDR3 is 16 residues.

This clone was detected many times. The genes are TRBV7-2 and TRBJ2-2; TRBD1 is a possible D gene (5 bases). V lost 3 bases, J lost 4 bases, and 6 bases lay in between. This CDR3 region has 13 residues. The germline CDR1 and CDR2 sequences are SGHTA and FQGNSA. CDR3 DNA sequence: TGTGCCAGCAGCTTTACAGGCACCGGGGAGCTGTTTTTT. Protein: CASSFTGTGELFF.

The J gene is TRBJ1-2, the V gene TRBV19; TRBD1 matches 8 bases. Germline lookup yields CDR1 LNHDA and CDR2 SQIVND (reference sequence). The trim removed 7 bases at V and 3 bases at J, leaving 13 bases unmatched. The CDR3 has 16 amino acids. The CDR3 protein is CASNQRASGGDYGYTF. The CDR3 nucleotides read TGTGCCAGTAACCAGAGGGCTTCAGGGGGCGACTATGGCTACACCTTC.

Ten or more counts support this clone. The rearrangement uses TRBV11-3 and TRBJ2-5; 11 nucleotides match TRBD2. The ends lost 0 bases at V and 5 bases at J; junction bases unmatched: 11. The CDR3 has 18 residues. In germline, CDR1 is SGHNT, CDR2 YENEEA. The CDR3 reads CASSLDVRTSGFGETQYF. CDR3 nucleotide sequence: TGTGCCAGCAGCTTAGATGTGCGGACTAGCGGGTTCGGGGAGACCCAGTACTTC.